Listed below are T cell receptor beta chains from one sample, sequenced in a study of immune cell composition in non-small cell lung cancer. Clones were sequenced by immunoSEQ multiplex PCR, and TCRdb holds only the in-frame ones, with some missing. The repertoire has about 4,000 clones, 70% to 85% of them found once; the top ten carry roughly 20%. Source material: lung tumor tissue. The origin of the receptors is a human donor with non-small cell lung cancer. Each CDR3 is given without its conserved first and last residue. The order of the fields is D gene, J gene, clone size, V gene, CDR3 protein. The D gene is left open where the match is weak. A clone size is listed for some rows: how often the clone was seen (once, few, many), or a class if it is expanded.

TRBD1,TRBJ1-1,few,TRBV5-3,ASSADRGVDTEAF
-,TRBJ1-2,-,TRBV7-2,ASSLGDGGGYT
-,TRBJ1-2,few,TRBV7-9,ASSLSNRDGYT
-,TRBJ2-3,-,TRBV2,AHTDGTASTDTQY
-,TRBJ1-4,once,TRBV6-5,ASMLSATNEKLF
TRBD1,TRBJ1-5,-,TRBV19,ASSPGRGLHQPQH
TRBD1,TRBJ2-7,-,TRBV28,ASSRSTGLSEQY
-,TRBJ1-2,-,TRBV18,ASSPRQDYGYT
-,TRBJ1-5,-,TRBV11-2,ASSSRQGQPQH
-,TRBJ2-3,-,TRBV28,ASSPPGNRITDTQY
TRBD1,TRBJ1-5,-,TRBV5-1,ASSSGQENQPQH
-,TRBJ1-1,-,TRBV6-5,ASSRAGGGYTEAF
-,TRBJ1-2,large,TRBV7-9,ASSLATVGGT
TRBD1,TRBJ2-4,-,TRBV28,ASSWRGQGADIQY
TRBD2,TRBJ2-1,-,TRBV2,ASSWTSGGSGNEQF
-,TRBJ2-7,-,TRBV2,ASRETGTTYEQY
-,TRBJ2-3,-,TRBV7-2,ASSFGTDTQY
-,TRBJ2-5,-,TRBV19,ASSRPQETQY
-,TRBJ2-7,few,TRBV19,ASSMESSLRYEQY
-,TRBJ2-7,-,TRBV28,ASRLGGREQY
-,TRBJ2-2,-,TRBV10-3,ATRQGGNTGELF
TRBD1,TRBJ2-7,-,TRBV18,ASSAGTGAYEQY
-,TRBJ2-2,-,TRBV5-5,ASSRSGQAYTGELF
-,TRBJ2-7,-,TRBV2,ASKAPSSYEQY
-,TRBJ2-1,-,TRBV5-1,ASSLLLSGEQF
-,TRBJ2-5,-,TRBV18,ASSPQSLRGLLETQY
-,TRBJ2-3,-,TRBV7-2,ASREDPLSTDTQY
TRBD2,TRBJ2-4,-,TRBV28,ASSGRTSGKNIQY
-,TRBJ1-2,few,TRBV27,ASSLRGYGYT
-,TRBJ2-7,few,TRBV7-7,ARWRGEQY
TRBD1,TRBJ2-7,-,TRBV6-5,ASSADRVTYEQY
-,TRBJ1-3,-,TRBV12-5,ASGLDGTSGNTIY
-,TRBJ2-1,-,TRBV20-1,STHLLAEQF
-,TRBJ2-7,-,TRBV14,ASSQEQGYEQY
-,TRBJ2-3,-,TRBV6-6,ASTLYRGNTQY
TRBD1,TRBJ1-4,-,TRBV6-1,ASTLGQTNEKLF
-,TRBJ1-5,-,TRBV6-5,ASSYSGGGAQH
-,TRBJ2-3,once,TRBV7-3,ASSSDSVRTDTQY
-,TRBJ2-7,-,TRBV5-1,ASRPIASIYEQY
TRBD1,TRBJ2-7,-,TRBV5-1,ASSSLRDRDYYEQY
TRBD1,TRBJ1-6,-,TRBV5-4,ASGIRDRGVSPLH
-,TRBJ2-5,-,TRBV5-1,ASSLATRYQETQY
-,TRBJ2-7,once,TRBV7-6,ASSSGSGTPEQY
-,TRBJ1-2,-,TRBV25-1,ASRQTANYGYT
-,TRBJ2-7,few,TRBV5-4,ASSRGSYEQY
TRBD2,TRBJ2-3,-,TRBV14,ASSQMAGGGDTQY
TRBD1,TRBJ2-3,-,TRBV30,AWSVRGQGAGDTQY
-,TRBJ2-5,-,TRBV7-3,ASSLRGTETQY
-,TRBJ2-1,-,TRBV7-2,ASSREVENEQF
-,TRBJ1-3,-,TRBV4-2,ASSQVGGHGNTIY
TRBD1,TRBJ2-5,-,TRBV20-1,SGQGQETQY
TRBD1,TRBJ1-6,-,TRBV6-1,ASSEGSGTASPLH
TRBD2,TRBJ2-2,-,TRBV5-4,ASSLYSSGGGELF
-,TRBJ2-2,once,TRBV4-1,ASSQELGLNTGELF
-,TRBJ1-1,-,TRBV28,ASSLVGVTEAF